The following is a T cell receptor (beta chain) sequence with its context. The source of the sample is a study of type 1 and type 2 diabetes patients. Study at large: Samples came from type 1 diabetic, type 2 diabetic or nondiabetic people, recruited in China. T cells were magnetically sorted from PBMCs as CD4+ or CD8+ subsets. The whole study generated approximately 19,000,000 paired-end reads.

The J segment lost 9 bases and the V segment lost 3 bases, leaving 8 bases of the junction unmatched. The CDR3 is 15 residues long. Germline V gene lookup returns CDR1 SGDLS and CDR2 YYNGEE. Genomic DNA was the PCR template. Amplification of the beta chain CDR3 used 30 forward and 13 reverse multiplex primers. A single record per CDR3 protein comes from TCRdb applying MiXCR to the multiplex PCR reads. Among under 300,000 distinct CDR3 sequences listed, 45% to 60% were seen once. The chain has TRBV9 and TRBJ2-1; 11 bases line up with TRBD1. This clonotype was obtained from a man between 18 and 29 years old with type 2 diabetes. Sequencing used peripheral blood mononuclear cells (PBMCs). CDR3 residues: CASSAQAGTGGEQFF. In DNA, the CDR3 is TGTGCCAGCAGCGCCCAAGCGGGGACAGGGGGTGAGCAGTTCTTC.